These 32 T cell receptor beta chains were all obtained from the same sample, sequenced in a study of radiation and T cells in renal cell carcinoma. Sample time point: blood 4 weeks post-SBRT, at nephrectomy. Treatment defined: 15 Gy SBRT to primary tumor, nephrectomy 4 weeks later. Data came from immunoSEQ multiplex PCR; TCRdb stores just in-frame clones and leaves some out. The sample includes just under 150,000 clones, around 88% of them seen just once. The source material was blood, sampled from a patient whose treatment included radiotherapy and nephrectomy. These TCRs come from a woman between 50 and 59 years old with renal cell carcinoma.

The J gene is TRBJ2-1, the V gene TRBV5-8, with 7 bases identical to TRBD2. Trimming took 3 bases from V and 10 from J; bases not matched to a gene: 7. The CDR3 has 13 residues. CDR1 and CDR2 (germline): SGHTS, YDEGEE. The CDR3 here is CASSWGGFGEQFF. The CDR3 DNA reads as TGTGCCAGCAGCTGGGGGGGATTTGGAGAGCAGTTCTTC. Using reference TRBV5-8 and TRBJ2-1 for the parts outside the CDR3, the full variable domain is EAGVTQSPTHLIKTRGQQATLRCSPISGHTSVYWYQQALGLGLQFLLWYDEGEERNRGNFPPRFSGRQFPNYSSELNVNALELEDSALYLCASSWGGFGEQFFGPGTRLTVL.

This rearrangement joins TRBV5-6 to TRBJ2-1; 11 nucleotides line up with TRBD2. Germline CDR1 SGHDT, CDR2 YYEEEE. Germline trimming cut 4 bases from V and 14 bases from J; bases unmatched to any gene: 11. The CDR3 covers 14 residues. This chain's CDR3 is CASSPTGLAGGKFF. DNA of the CDR3: TGTGCCAGCAGCCCGACGGGGCTAGCGGGAGGCAAGTTCTTC.

The chain uses TRBV7-2 and TRBJ2-5, with 8 bases lining up with TRBD2. CDR3 length: 15 amino acids. Germline CDR1 SGHTA, CDR2 FQGNSA. V was clipped by 5 bases and J by 3 bases; unmatched bases: 8. The CDR3 loop is CASSIPGGREETQYF. In DNA, the CDR3 is TGTGCCAGCAGCATACCGGGAGGGAGGGAAGAGACCCAGTACTTC.

This clone was observed once. This sequence joins TRBV7-8 and TRBJ2-3; TRBD2 might be the D (5 bases). Trimming removed 5 bases from V and 1 base from J, with 16 bases in between. The CDR3 contains 16 residues. The V gene's germline CDR1 is SGHVS and CDR2 FQNEAQ. CDR3 protein: CASSQSKDGGTDTQYF. In DNA form, the CDR3 reads TGTGCCAGCAGCCAATCGAAAGACGGGGGCACAGATACGCAGTATTTT. Combining the CDR3 with reference TRBV7-8 and TRBJ2-3 gives the whole variable domain GAGVSQSPRYKVAKRGQDVALRCDPISGHVSLFWYQQALGQGPEFLTYFQNEAQLDKSGLPSDRFFAERPEGSVSTLKIQRTQQEDSAVYLCASSQSKDGGTDTQYFGPGTRLTVL.

The gene calls are TRBV10-3 and TRBJ1-3, with 9 bases identical to TRBD1. The germline V gene has CDR1 ENHRY and CDR2 SYGVKD. The CDR3 has 17 amino acids. The V and J ends lost 2 bases and 0 bases, in that order; junction bases with no gene match: 5. The CDR3 region has the DNA TGTGCCATCAGTGAGGGGACAGGGCGACCCTCTGGAAACACCATATATTTT. Translated, it gives CAISEGTGRPSGNTIYF.

This clone was observed a single time. This chain links TRBV9 with TRBJ2-3, with a weak D call TRBD1 (5 bases). Per the germline V gene, CDR1 is SGDLS and CDR2 is YYNGEE. V dropped 4 bases and J dropped 8 bases, with 8 bases sitting between them. The CDR3 extends over 11 amino acids. The CDR3 sequence: CASSRQGTQYF. The DNA for the CDR3 is TGTGCCAGCAGCCGCCAGGGTACGCAGTATTTT.

This sequence joins TRBV2 and TRBJ2-1; D may be TRBD2 (5 bases). V lost 2 bases and J lost 0, with 17 bases in between. The length of the CDR3 is 18 residues. Per germline, CDR1 SNHLY and CDR2 FYNNEI. The CDR3 spells CASSEMVVALSSYNEQFF. As DNA, the CDR3 is TGTGCCAGCAGTGAAATGGTGGTAGCGTTAAGCTCCTACAATGAGCAGTTCTTC.

The CDR3 region has the DNA TGTGCCAGCAGACTGACAGGCGGAAAACTGTTTTTT. Protein: CASRLTGGKLFF. This chain connects TRBV7-2 to TRBJ1-4; perhaps TRBD1 as D (6 bases). Germline CDR1 reads SGHTA; CDR2 reads FQGNSA. CDR3 length: 12 amino acids. Trimming stripped 6 bases from V and 10 bases from J, with 12 bases between.

This chain links TRBV18 with TRBJ1-4; D may be TRBD1 (6 bases). The CDR3 is 17 residues long. The V end lost 6 bases, the J end lost 6 bases, and 23 bases lay between the germline ends. In germline, CDR1 is KGHSH, CDR2 LQKENI. The CDR3 DNA is TGTGCCAGCTCCCCAAATGCTGGGACATCTATGGATGAAAAACTGTTTTTT. This gives the protein CASSPNAGTSMDEKLFF.

The V call is TRBV11-2, the J call TRBJ2-1; TRBD2 aligns across 8 bases. CDR1 and CDR2 from the germline V gene are SGHAT and FQNNGV. Germline trimming cut 0 bases from V and 4 bases from J; bases unmatched to any gene: 5. The CDR3 has 16 amino acids. CDR3 in DNA: TGTGCCAGCAGCTTAGATGTGGTAGCGGGGTACAATGAGCAGTTCTTC. It codes for CASSLDVVAGYNEQFF.

This sequence joins TRBV19 and TRBJ2-1; 7 bases match TRBD1. Germline V lookup: CDR1 LNHDA, CDR2 SQIVND (reference sequence). V was clipped by 1 base and J by 4 bases; unmatched bases: 4. CDR3 length: 15 amino acids. The CDR3 region is CASSIGGTVYNEQFF. The CDR3, as DNA: TGTGCCAGTAGTATAGGGGGGACAGTATACAATGAGCAGTTCTTC. The complete variable domain, with remaining parts taken from reference TRBV19 and TRBJ2-1, reads DGGITQSPKYLFRKEGQNVTLSCEQNLNHDAMYWYRQDPGQGLRLIYYSQIVNDFQKGDIAEGYSVSREKKESFPLTVTSAQKNPTAFYLCASSIGGTVYNEQFFGPGTRLTVL.

The J gene is TRBJ2-7, the V gene TRBV7-2; no firm D call. This CDR3 spans 14 amino acids. Germline V CDR1 and CDR2: SGHTA, FQGNSA. Trimming took 1 base from V and 4 from J, leaving 11 bases between them. Written as DNA, the CDR3 is TGTGCCAGCAGCTTAGTGATCGCGGAATACGAGCAGTACTTC. Translation gives CASSLVIAEYEQYF.

This clone came up a few times. The CDR3 reads CASSLLLAGDLGQETQYF. The DNA of the CDR3 is TGCGCCAGCAGCTTGTTGCTAGCGGGAGATTTGGGACAAGAGACCCAGTACTTC. This chain links TRBV5-1 with TRBJ2-5; 10 nucleotides agree with TRBD2. The V segment lost 1 base and the J segment 2 bases; nucleotides outside the gene matches: 11. The germline gives CDR1 SGHRS, CDR2 YFSETQ. This CDR3 region has 18 residues. The full variable domain, in which reference TRBV5-1 and TRBJ2-5 provide the parts outside the CDR3, is KAGVTQTPRYLIKTRGQQVTLSCSPISGHRSVSWYQQTPGQGLQFLFEYFSETQRNKGNFPGRFSGRQFSNSRSEMNVSTLELGDSALYLCASSLLLAGDLGQETQYFGPGTRLLVL.

J is TRBJ2-7 and V is TRBV5-1; a weak D match, TRBD2 (6 bases). CDR1 SGHRS and CDR2 YFSETQ come from the germline V gene. This CDR3 contains 14 residues. Trimming left V 5 bases short and J 2 bases short, with 14 bases between. The CDR3 here is CASRLRLGPYEQYF. CDR3 DNA sequence: TGCGCCAGCAGGTTAAGACTAGGACCCTACGAGCAGTACTTC.

The chain links TRBV7-2 to TRBJ1-5; D remains ambiguous. CDR3 length equals 16 residues. Between the trimmed V and J ends, which lost 4 bases and 0 bases, there was a span of 13 bases. CDR1 is SGHTA, CDR2 FQGNSA, per germline. CDR3 region: CASSYYATYSNQPQHF. In DNA form, the CDR3 reads TGTGCCAGCAGCTACTACGCCACTTATAGCAATCAGCCCCAGCATTTT.

CDR3 protein: CAISDSTSGIYEQYF. The CDR3 DNA follows: TGTGCCATCAGTGACTCAACTAGCGGGATCTACGAGCAGTACTTC. The chain uses TRBV10-3 and TRBJ2-7; 10 bases are a match to TRBD2. With V trimmed by 3 bases and J by 3 bases, 5 bases remained unmatched. Germline CDR1 ENHRY, CDR2 SYGVKD. The CDR3 consists of 15 residues.

The genes are TRBV5-4 and TRBJ2-7, with 10 bases fitting TRBD2. Germline V gives CDR1 SGHNT, CDR2 YYREEE (reference sequence). The CDR3 length is 16 residues. The V gene end was trimmed by 3 bases and the J gene end by 2 bases; junction bases not matched to a gene: 8. CDR3 DNA sequence: TGTGCCAGCAGCTCCGTTGGACTAGCGGATACCTACGAGCAGTACTTC. The encoded protein is CASSSVGLADTYEQYF.

The chain carries TRBV9 and TRBJ1-4; D not certain. Germline V gene data show CDR1 as SGDLS and CDR2 as YYNGEE. The CDR3 is 15 residues long. With 2 bases removed from V and 0 bases from J, the gap between germline ends came to 8 bases. The CDR3: CASSVQVATNEKLFF. CDR3 nucleotide sequence: TGTGCCAGCAGCGTCCAGGTCGCAACTAATGAAAAACTGTTTTTT.

The CDR3 loop reads CASSMSAGETQYF. DNA of the CDR3: TGTGCCAGTAGTATGTCGGCGGGAGAGACCCAGTACTTC. V is TRBV19 and J is TRBJ2-5, with D possibly matching TRBD2 (5 bases). Trimming left V 3 bases short and J 4 bases short, with 9 bases between. Germline-derived CDR1 and CDR2 are LNHDA and SQIVND (reference sequence). This CDR3 has 13 amino acids.

This rearrangement joins TRBV4-3 to TRBJ1-4; the D is unclear. Trimming left V 4 bases short and J 5 bases short, with 17 bases between. Looked up from germline, CDR1 is LGHNA and CDR2 is YSLEER. The CDR3 extends over 16 amino acids. The CDR3 is CASSPLSLRANEKLFF. CDR3 DNA: TGCGCCAGCAGCCCGTTAAGTCTCCGGGCGAATGAAAAACTGTTTTTT.

The V and J genes are TRBV6-5 and TRBJ2-7; unclear D gene. The length of the CDR3 is 13 residues. V was trimmed by 7 bases and J by 5 bases, leaving 15 bases between them. Germline CDR1 reads MNHEY; CDR2 reads SVGAGI. The CDR3 DNA reads as TGTGCCAGCAAGACACCCCAAAGGGACGAGCAGTACTTC. Its protein product is CASKTPQRDEQYF.

V and J are TRBV20-1 and TRBJ1-2, with TRBD1 matching 7 bases. This CDR3 has 11 amino acids. V shed 6 bases and J 6 bases; nucleotides not matched to a gene: 4. Germline V gene lookup returns CDR1 DFQATT and CDR2 SNEGSKA (reference sequence). The CDR3 region is CSARDSNGYTF. In nucleotides, the CDR3 is TGCAGTGCCAGGGACAGCAATGGCTACACCTTC.

The rearrangement uses TRBV7-9 and TRBJ2-5, with 10 positions matching TRBD1. The DNA matches TRBJ2-7 better at its end, which makes the J call doubtful. The CDR3 runs 15 residues. CDR1 and CDR2 (germline): SEHNR, FQNEAQ (reference sequence). This CDR3 reads CASSAKTGGYYEQYF. The CDR3 DNA reads as TGTGCCAGCAGCGCAAAGACAGGGGGCTACTACGAGCAGTACTTC.

The chain carries TRBV28 and TRBJ1-4, with D perhaps matching TRBD1 (6 bases). The V and J ends lost 3 bases and 5 bases respectively, with 13 bases between them. Germline V lookup: CDR1 MDHEN, CDR2 SYDVKM. This CDR3 is built from 15 residues. CDR3 DNA sequence: TGTGCCAGCAGTTTCCGCGGGGGCCCAAATGAAAAACTGTTTTTT. This codes for CASSFRGGPNEKLFF.

The gene calls are TRBV18 and TRBJ1-1; a weak D match, TRBD1 (6 bases). V was shortened by 3 bases and J by 0 bases, with 11 bases between the two germline ends. Germline V gene data show CDR1 as KGHSH and CDR2 as LQKENI. This CDR3 spans 15 amino acids. CDR3 DNA: TGTGCCAGCTCACCCCCTGGACAGTTGAACACTGAAGCTTTCTTT. It specifies CASSPPGQLNTEAFF.

The V and J genes are TRBV5-1 and TRBJ2-2, with 7 bases aligning to TRBD1. The CDR3 runs 16 residues. V lost 3 bases to trimming and J lost 1 base; unmatched junction nucleotides: 6. The germline V gene has CDR1 SGHRS and CDR2 YFSETQ. The CDR3 nucleotides are TGCGCCAGCAGCTGGACCGGGACAGTGAACACCGGGGAGCTGTTTTTT. It codes for CASSWTGTVNTGELFF.

The chain is built from TRBV27 and TRBJ2-1, with D possibly TRBD2 on 5 matching bases. Trimming removed 8 bases from V and 6 bases from J, with 17 bases in between. CDR1 MNHEY and CDR2 SMNVEV come from the germline V gene (reference sequence). The CDR3 loop spans 14 amino acids. CDR3 residues: CASRDWGVFNEQFF. In DNA form, the CDR3 reads TGTGCCAGCCGGGATTGGGGTGTATTCAATGAGCAGTTCTTC.

V usage is TRBV5-1 and J usage is TRBJ1-1, with D perhaps matching TRBD1 (5 bases). The CDR3 is 12 amino acids. The V gene lost 8 bases and the J gene lost 2 bases, with 10 bases spanning the gap. Germline lookup yields CDR1 SGHRS and CDR2 YFSETQ. The CDR3 is CASTGDNTEAFF. Written as DNA, the CDR3 is TGCGCCAGTACAGGAGACAACACTGAAGCTTTCTTT. Full variable domain (missing parts from reference TRBV5-1 and TRBJ1-1): KAGVTQTPRYLIKTRGQQVTLSCSPISGHRSVSWYQQTPGQGLQFLFEYFSETQRNKGNFPGRFSGRQFSNSRSEMNVSTLELGDSALYLCASTGDNTEAFFGQGTRLTVV.

The chain carries TRBV25-1 and TRBJ2-5; D ambiguous. The V and J ends lost 6 bases and 9 bases respectively, with 11 bases between them. CDR3 size: 11 residues. CDR1 is MGHDK, CDR2 SYGVNS, per germline. CDR3 region: CASSQNSPQYF. DNA for the CDR3: TGTGCCAGCAGCCAAAATTCGCCCCAGTACTTC.

The chain carries TRBV7-9 and TRBJ1-2; 9 bases map to TRBD1. The germline CDR1 and CDR2 sequences are SEHNR and FQNEAQ (reference sequence). The CDR3 has 14 residues. Germline trimming cut 7 bases from V and 7 bases from J; bases unmatched to any gene: 10. The chain's CDR3 is CASKTGTGKIGYTF. The CDR3, as DNA: TGTGCCAGCAAAACCGGGACAGGGAAAATTGGCTACACCTTC.

The V and J genes are TRBV27 and TRBJ1-2; D is possibly TRBD1 (5 bases). V lost 2 bases and J 2 bases, leaving 6 bases between the germline ends. The CDR3 sequence is 13 residues long. CDR1 and CDR2 (germline): MNHEY, SMNVEV (reference sequence). CDR3 DNA: TGTGCCAGCAGTTTACGGGGGAACTATGGCTACACCTTC. It codes for CASSLRGNYGYTF.

The chain is built from TRBV4-2 and TRBJ1-1; no clear D gene. The CDR3 contains 12 residues. V lost 3 bases and J lost 12, with 14 bases in between. Looked up from germline, CDR1 is LGHNA and CDR2 is YNFKEQ. CDR3 amino acids: CASSQGVGWPFF. In DNA form, the CDR3 reads TGTGCCAGCAGCCAGGGCGTAGGATGGCCTTTCTTT.